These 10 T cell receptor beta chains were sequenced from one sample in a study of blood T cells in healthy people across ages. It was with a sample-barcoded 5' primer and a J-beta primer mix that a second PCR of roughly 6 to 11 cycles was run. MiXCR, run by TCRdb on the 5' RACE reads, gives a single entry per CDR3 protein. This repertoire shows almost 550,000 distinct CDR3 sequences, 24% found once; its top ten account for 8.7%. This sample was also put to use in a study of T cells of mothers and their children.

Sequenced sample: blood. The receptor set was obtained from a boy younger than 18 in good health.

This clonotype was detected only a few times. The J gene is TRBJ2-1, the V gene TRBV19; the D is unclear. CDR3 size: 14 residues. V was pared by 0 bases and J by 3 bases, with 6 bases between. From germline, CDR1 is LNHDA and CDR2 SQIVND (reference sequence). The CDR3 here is CASSIEGNYNEQFF. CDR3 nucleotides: TGTGCCAGTAGTATAGAGGGGAACTACAATGAGCAGTTCTTC.

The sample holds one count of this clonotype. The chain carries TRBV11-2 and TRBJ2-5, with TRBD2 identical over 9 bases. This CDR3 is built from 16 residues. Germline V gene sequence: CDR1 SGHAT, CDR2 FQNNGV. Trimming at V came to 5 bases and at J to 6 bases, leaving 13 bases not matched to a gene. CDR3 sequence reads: CASSDPSSGTVKTQYF. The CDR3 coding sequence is TGTGCCAGCAGCGACCCCTCTAGCGGGACTGTCAAGACCCAGTACTTC.

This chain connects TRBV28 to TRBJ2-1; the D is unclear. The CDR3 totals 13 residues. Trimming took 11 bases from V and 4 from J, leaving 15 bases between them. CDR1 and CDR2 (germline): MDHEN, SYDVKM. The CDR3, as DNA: TGTGCCCTCTCGAGGAAATTTTACAATGAGCAGTTCTTC. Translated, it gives CALSRKFYNEQFF.

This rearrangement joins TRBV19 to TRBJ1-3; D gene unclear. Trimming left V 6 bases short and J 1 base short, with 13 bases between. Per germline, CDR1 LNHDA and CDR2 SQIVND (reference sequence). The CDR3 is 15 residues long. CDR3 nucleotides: TGTGCCAGTAGCTATACACCGAGATCTGGAAACACCATATATTTT. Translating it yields CASSYTPRSGNTIYF. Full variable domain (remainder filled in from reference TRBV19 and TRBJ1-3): DGGITQSPKYLFRKEGQNVTLSCEQNLNHDAMYWYRQDPGQGLRLIYYSQIVNDFQKGDIAEGYSVSREKKESFPLTVTSAQKNPTAFYLCASSYTPRSGNTIYFGEGSWLTVV.

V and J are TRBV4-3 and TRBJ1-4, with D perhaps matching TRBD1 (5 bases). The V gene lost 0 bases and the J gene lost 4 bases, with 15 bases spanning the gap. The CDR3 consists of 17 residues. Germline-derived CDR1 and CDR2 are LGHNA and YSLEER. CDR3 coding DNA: TGCGCCAGCAGCCAAGATCGGGGGGGGTTGCATAATGAAAAACTGTTTTTT. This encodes CASSQDRGGLHNEKLFF.

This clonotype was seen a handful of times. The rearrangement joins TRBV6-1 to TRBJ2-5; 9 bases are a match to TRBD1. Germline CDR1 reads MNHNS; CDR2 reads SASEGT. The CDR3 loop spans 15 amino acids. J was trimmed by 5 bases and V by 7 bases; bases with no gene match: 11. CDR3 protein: CASTGWGQGGETQYF. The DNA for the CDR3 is TGTGCCAGCACCGGATGGGGACAGGGAGGTGAGACCCAGTACTTC.

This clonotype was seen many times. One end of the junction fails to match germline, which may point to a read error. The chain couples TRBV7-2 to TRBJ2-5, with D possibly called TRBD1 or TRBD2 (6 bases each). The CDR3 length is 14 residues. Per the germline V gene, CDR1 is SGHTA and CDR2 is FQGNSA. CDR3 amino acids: CASSLSGAQETQYF. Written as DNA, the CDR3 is TGCGCCAGCAGCTTATCGGGGGCCCAAGAGACCCAGTACTTC.

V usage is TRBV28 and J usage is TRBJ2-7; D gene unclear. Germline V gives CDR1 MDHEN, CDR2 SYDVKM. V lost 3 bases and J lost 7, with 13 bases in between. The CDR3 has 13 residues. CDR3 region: CASSFNPSVEQYF. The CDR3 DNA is TGTGCCAGCAGTTTTAACCCCTCGGTGGAGCAGTACTTC.

DNA of the CDR3: TGTGCCAGCAGCCTACCCCCGGGACTCTATAATTCACCCCTCCACTTT. This sequence encodes CASSLPPGLYNSPLHF. The chain joins TRBV28 to TRBJ1-6; a weak D match, TRBD1 (5 bases). V was clipped by 6 bases and J by 3 bases, with 15 bases between them. The CDR3 runs to 16 residues. In germline, CDR1 is MDHEN, CDR2 SYDVKM.

This chain's CDR3 is CASSRMTSGPESSYNEQFF. The DNA for the CDR3 is TGTGCCAGCAGTCGTATGACTAGCGGGCCCGAAAGCTCCTACAATGAGCAGTTCTTC. The chain couples TRBV28 to TRBJ2-1, with 10 bases matching TRBD2. Germline-derived CDR1 and CDR2 are MDHEN and SYDVKM. The CDR3 loop spans 19 amino acids. Trimming cost V 5 bases and J 0 bases; bases outside gene matches: 13.